This T cell receptor (beta chain) derives from a study of technical replicates of blood from a few donors. Repertoires were generated with immunoSEQ multiplex PCR, while TCRdb's copy carries only in-frame clones and drops some. The top ten hold around 0.4% of the sample, which has more than 75,000 clones, under 96% seen once. Germline values: CDR1 SGHKS, CDR2 YYEKEE (reference sequence). The V gene end was trimmed by 2 bases and the J gene end by 6 bases; junction bases not matched to a gene: 3. The CDR3 length is 14 residues. Source material: T cells isolated from PBMCs. This receptor was identified in a human donor in good health. This chain links TRBV5-5 with TRBJ2-1, with 9 bases matching TRBD2. The CDR3 protein is CASSFSGSTNEQFF. CDR3 DNA: TGTGCCAGCAGCTTTAGCGGGAGCACCAATGAGCAGTTCTTC.